The 9 T cell receptor beta chains below come from one sample, sequenced in a study of Graves' ophthalmopathy and Graves' hyperthyroidism. The authors amplified TCR beta CDR3 regions, and they did so from RNA transcripts for repertoire sequencing. The workflow started with a first-round RT-PCR run with HTBI primers and then moved on to a second-round multiplex PCR. Using its own MiXCR run on the multiplex PCR reads, TCRdb lists one record per CDR3 protein. The sample includes about 740,000 distinct CDR3 sequences, approximately 40% of them seen just once. Sequenced material: peripheral blood. The source is an adult man with Graves' ophthalmopathy.

In this sample, this clonotype turned up many times. The V and J genes are TRBV29-1 and TRBJ2-5; D tentatively fits TRBD1 or TRBD2 (6 bases each). The CDR3 totals 12 residues. The ends were cut back, 4 bases at V and 5 bases at J, with 11 bases in the middle. Germline V gives CDR1 SQVTM, CDR2 ANQGSEA. CDR3 residues: CSVVWGAETQYF. CDR3 nucleotide sequence: TGCAGCGTTGTTTGGGGGGCGGAGACCCAGTACTTC.

This chain connects TRBV20-1 to TRBJ1-1; D is perhaps TRBD1 (5 bases). CDR1 and CDR2 (germline): DFQATT, SNEGSKA (reference sequence). The CDR3 is made up of 19 amino acids. V lost 3 bases to trimming and J lost 1 base, with 27 bases between them. CDR3 residues: CSASQTAYYSGGENTEAFF. CDR3 bases: TGCAGTGCTAGCCAAACCGCGTACTATAGTGGGGGGGAGAACACTGAAGCTTTCTTT.

The chain joins TRBV9 to TRBJ2-5, with D possibly TRBD1 on 6 matching bases. Trimming removed 5 bases at V and 3 bases at J, with 17 bases between. The germline CDR1 and CDR2 sequences are SGDLS and YYNGEE. The length of the CDR3 is 15 residues. The chain's CDR3 is CASSDTGWGEETQYF. CDR3 DNA: TGTGCCAGCAGTGATACAGGGTGGGGAGAAGAGACCCAGTACTTC.

The J gene is TRBJ1-4, the V gene TRBV29-1; D call uncertain. CDR3 length: 11 residues. Germline lookup yields CDR1 SQVTM and CDR2 ANQGSEA. CDR3 DNA: TGCAAAGTTGGAAGTAGTGAAAAACTGTTTTTT. This gives the protein CKVGSSEKLFF.

This clonotype was observed once. Just one base apart from a much larger clone, this may be a read error. V is TRBV19 and J is TRBJ1-2; D may be TRBD1 (5 bases). Germline assignment: CDR1 LNHDA and CDR2 SQIVND (reference sequence). V gave up 9 bases and J gave up 8 bases, with 19 bases separating them. This CDR3 comprises 13 residues. DNA of the CDR3: TGTGCCAGCAGCTTAGGTGGGGGGTGCGGCTACACCTTC. Amino acid sequence: CASSLGGGCGYTF.

With regard to this clonotype: A read error may be the cause here, since a much bigger clone is one base away. V gene TRBV25-1 combines with J gene TRBJ2-3; 9 bases map to TRBD2. This CDR3 region has 17 residues. The ends lost 4 bases at V and 6 bases at J; junction bases unmatched: 14. Germline lookup yields CDR1 MGHDK and CDR2 SYGVNS. For the CDR3, the DNA is TGTGCCAGCAGTGTATTAGCGGGAGAATCCTCCACGGATACGCAGTATTTT. Its protein is CASSVLAGESSTDTQYF.

This clonotype was observed many times. The CDR3 protein is CASRTGQGPYEQYF. CDR3 DNA: TGTGCCAGTAGAACCGGACAGGGTCCCTACGAGCAGTACTTC. The V call is TRBV19, the J call TRBJ2-7; 8 nucleotides agree with TRBD1. The CDR3 totals 14 residues. The trim removed 6 bases at V and 2 bases at J, leaving 6 bases unmatched. Germline CDR1 reads LNHDA; CDR2 reads SQIVND (reference sequence).

This clonotype has ten or more counts. The chain employs TRBV15 and TRBJ2-7, with D maybe TRBD1 (7 bases). V lost 1 base and J lost 0, with 16 bases in between. The CDR3 spans 17 residues. The germline CDR1 and CDR2 sequences are LNHNV and YYDKDF (reference sequence). The CDR3 bases are TGTGCCACCAGCAGAGGATCCGGGGGACAGAGCTCCTACGAGCAGTACTTC. Its protein is CATSRGSGGQSSYEQYF. Using reference TRBV15 and TRBJ2-7 for the parts outside the CDR3, the full variable domain is DAMVIQNPRYQVTQFGKPVTLSCSQTLNHNVMYWYQQKSSQAPKLLFHYYDKDFNNEADTPDNFQSRRPNTSFCFLDIRSPGLGDTAMYLCATSRGSGGQSSYEQYFGPGTRLTVT.

The chain couples TRBV2 to TRBJ2-2; D unresolved. Germline CDR1 is SNHLY and CDR2 is FYNNEI. CDR3 length: 11 residues. Between the trimmed V and J ends, which lost 7 bases and 7 bases, there was a span of 7 bases. DNA of the CDR3: TGTGCCAGCAAACACGACGGGGAGCTGTTTTTT. Its protein is CASKHDGELFF.